This T cell receptor (beta chain) was recovered during a study of T cell responses to AZD1222 COVID-19 vaccine. Overall study results and limits: AZD1222 recipients seropositive at baseline numbered only 6 or 7. Researchers took repertoire samples only after the peak T cell response had come.

It was second doses at about 4 or about 12 weeks that were pooled. This clone was detected a few times. The target antigen is unknown. Method: immunoSEQ multiplex PCR; TCRdb's copy keeps in-frame clones and lacks some. In the table there are some 150,000 clones, roughly 91% of which are singletons. The V gene's germline CDR1 is SNHLY and CDR2 FYNNEI. The CDR3 runs 15 residues. V lost 3 bases and J lost 6; bases outside the gene matches: 8. Material: peripheral blood, obtained 28 days after the second AZD1222 dose. The chain joins TRBV2 to TRBJ2-3, with TRBD2 matching 8 bases. The clonotype was recovered from an adult who received the AZD1222 COVID-19 vaccine. In DNA form, the CDR3 reads TGTGCCAGCAGTGAGGCGGGGGGCACGGCGGATACGCAGTATTTT. Residues: CASSEAGGTADTQYF.